The rows below give T cell receptor beta chains drawn from one sample of a study of T cell changes during pregnancy in multiple sclerosis. The table came from immunoSEQ multiplex PCR; TCRdb's copy has only in-frame clones and leaves some out. The sample yields 90,000 or so clones, about 91% seen once. The input for sequencing was PBMCs, taken in the first trimester of pregnancy. Receptors were obtained from a female donor in good health, serving as a control in a pregnancy study. Some clones in this sample may be carry-over from other donors' samples. Both conserved end residues are trimmed from each CDR3. D genes are given only for firm matches.

V	D	J	CDR3
TRBV27	.	TRBJ2-7	ASSFNYEQY
TRBV15	.	TRBJ1-2	ATSGTGAWNSGYT
TRBV2	TRBD1	TRBJ2-2	ASSGGTGGSSGIAGELF
TRBV15	.	TRBJ1-2	ATSRTGANYGYT
TRBV7-4	.	TRBJ1-4	ASSLPWGQFNEKLF
TRBV28	TRBD1	TRBJ1-2	ASTPGQGGYGYT
TRBV27	TRBD1	TRBJ1-4	ASSTYTTGGWEKLF
TRBV9	TRBD2	TRBJ2-7	ASSVLPTSGRNEQY
TRBV5-8	.	TRBJ2-5	ASGRQVQETQY
TRBV5-1	TRBD1	TRBJ1-2	ASSGRNGTDYGYT
TRBV5-4	TRBD2	TRBJ2-1	ASSPIAGQTYNEQF
TRBV30	TRBD1	TRBJ2-7	AWGQGHREQY
TRBV14	.	TRBJ1-2	ASSQELRSYT
TRBV4-1	.	TRBJ1-4	ASSRVQGRFEKLF
TRBV6-1	.	TRBJ1-3	ASTAGRSSGNTIY
TRBV10-2	TRBD1	TRBJ2-1	ASDRGGEQF
TRBV19	.	TRBJ2-7	ASATSRGDEQY
TRBV30	.	TRBJ1-1	AWSARGRFTEAF
TRBV4-1	.	TRBJ1-2	ASSQALLYGYT
TRBV2	.	TRBJ2-5	ASVAEEETQY
TRBV20-1	.	TRBJ2-7	SASSYEQY
TRBV15	.	TRBJ2-1	ATSSRGGDEQF
TRBV27	TRBD2	TRBJ2-7	ASSSGLRTYEQY
TRBV7-9	.	TRBJ2-3	ASSLVGVQVDTQY
TRBV7-3	.	TRBJ2-1	ASSLLTGSSYNEQF
TRBV7-2	.	TRBJ2-7	ASSLVFEQY
TRBV28	TRBD2	TRBJ2-1	ASSLSPGAEREVHNEQF
TRBV5-1	.	TRBJ2-7	ASSFEGANEQY
TRBV9	TRBD2	TRBJ2-3	ASSHGGGTDTQY
TRBV5-1	TRBD2	TRBJ2-7	ASSSVLAGSYEQY
TRBV28	.	TRBJ1-2	ASRNSDSYGGYT
TRBV7-8	TRBD1	TRBJ1-5	ASSFRTGDQPQH
TRBV4-3	.	TRBJ1-1	ASSQDRGYTEAF
TRBV7-2	TRBD2	TRBJ2-1	ASSLAGGGGARNEQF
TRBV19	TRBD1	TRBJ2-3	ASIGDRGQDTDTQY
TRBV5-1	TRBD2	TRBJ2-3	ASSLIAGGADTQY
TRBV7-9	TRBD2	TRBJ2-3	ASAIAGARGTQY
TRBV28	.	TRBJ1-5	ASRPSSNQPQH